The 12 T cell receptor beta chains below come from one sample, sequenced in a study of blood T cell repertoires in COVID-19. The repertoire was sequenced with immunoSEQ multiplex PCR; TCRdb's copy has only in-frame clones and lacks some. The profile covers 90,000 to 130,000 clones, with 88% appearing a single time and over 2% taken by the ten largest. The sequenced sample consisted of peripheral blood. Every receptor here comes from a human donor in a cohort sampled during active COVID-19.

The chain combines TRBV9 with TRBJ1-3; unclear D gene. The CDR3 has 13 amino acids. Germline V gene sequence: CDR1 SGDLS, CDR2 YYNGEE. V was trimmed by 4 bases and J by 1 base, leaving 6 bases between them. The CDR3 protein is CASSSLSGNTIYF. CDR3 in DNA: TGTGCCAGCAGCTCACTTTCTGGAAACACCATATATTTT.

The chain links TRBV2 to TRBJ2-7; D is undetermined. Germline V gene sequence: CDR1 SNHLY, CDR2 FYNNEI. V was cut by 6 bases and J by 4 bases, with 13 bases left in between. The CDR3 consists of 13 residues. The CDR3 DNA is TGTGCCAGCAGGGCGACATTCGGTTACGAGCAGTACTTC. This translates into CASRATFGYEQYF. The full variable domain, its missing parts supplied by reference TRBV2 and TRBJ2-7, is EPEVTQTPSHQVTQMGQEVILRCVPISNHLYFYWYRQILGQKVEFLVSFYNNEISEKSEIFDDQFSVERPDGSNFTLKIRSTKLEDSAMYFCASRATFGYEQYFGPGTRLTVT.

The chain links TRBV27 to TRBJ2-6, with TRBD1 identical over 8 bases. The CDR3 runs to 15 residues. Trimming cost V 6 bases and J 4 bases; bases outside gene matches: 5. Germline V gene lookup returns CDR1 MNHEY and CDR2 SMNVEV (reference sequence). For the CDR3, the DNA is TGTGCCAGCAGGCCCAGGGGGCAAGGGGCCAACGTCCTGACTTTC. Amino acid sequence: CASRPRGQGANVLTF.

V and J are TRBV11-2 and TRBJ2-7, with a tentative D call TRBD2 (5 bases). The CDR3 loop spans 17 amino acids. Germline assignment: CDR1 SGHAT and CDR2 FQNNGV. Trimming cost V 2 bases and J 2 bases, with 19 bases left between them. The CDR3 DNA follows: TGTGCCAGCAGCTTATCATCTCTAGCTGGTTCGGCCTACGAGCAGTACTTC. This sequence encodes CASSLSSLAGSAYEQYF.

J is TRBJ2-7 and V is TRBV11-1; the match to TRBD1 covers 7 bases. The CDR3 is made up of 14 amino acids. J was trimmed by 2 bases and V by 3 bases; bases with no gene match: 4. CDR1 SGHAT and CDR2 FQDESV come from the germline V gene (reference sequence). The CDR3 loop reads CASSFITGAYEQYF. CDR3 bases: TGTGCCAGCAGCTTTATCACAGGGGCCTACGAGCAGTACTTC.

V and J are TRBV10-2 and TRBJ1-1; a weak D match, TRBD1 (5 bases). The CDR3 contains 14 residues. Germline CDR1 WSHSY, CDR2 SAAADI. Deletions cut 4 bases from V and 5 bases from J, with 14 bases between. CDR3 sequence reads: CASSVGGGWTEAFF. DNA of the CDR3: TGCGCCAGCAGTGTTGGGGGGGGTTGGACTGAAGCTTTCTTT.

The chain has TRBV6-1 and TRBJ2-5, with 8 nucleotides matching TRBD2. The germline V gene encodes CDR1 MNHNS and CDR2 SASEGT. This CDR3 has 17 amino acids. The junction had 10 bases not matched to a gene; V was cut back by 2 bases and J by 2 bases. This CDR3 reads CASSEWVSGIMQETQYF. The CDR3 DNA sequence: TGTGCCAGCAGTGAATGGGTTAGCGGGATCATGCAAGAGACCCAGTACTTC.

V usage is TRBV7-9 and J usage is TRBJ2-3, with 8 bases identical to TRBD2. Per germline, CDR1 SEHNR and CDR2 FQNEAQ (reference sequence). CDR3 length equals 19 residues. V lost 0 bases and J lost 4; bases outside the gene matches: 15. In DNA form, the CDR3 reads TGTGCCAGCAGCTTAGCTCAAAGAGGGGAAAAAGCGGGAGCAGATACGCAGTATTTT. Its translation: CASSLAQRGEKAGADTQYF.

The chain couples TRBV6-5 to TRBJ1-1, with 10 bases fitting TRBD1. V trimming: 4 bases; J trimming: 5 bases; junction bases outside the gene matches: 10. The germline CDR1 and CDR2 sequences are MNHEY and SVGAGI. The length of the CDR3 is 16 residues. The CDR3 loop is CASSSQTGGLRTEAFF. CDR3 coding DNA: TGTGCCAGCAGTTCACAGACAGGGGGCTTACGGACTGAAGCTTTCTTT.

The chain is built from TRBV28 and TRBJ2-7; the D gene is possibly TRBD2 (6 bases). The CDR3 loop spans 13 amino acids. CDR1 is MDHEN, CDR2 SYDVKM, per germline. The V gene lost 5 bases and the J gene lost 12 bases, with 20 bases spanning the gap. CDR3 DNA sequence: TGTGCCAGCAGTCTCCCGGGGGTTCTCGGACCGTACTTC. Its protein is CASSLPGVLGPYF.

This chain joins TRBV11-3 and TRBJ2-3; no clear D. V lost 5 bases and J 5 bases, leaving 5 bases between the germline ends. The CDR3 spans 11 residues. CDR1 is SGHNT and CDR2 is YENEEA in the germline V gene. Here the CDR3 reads CASSREDTQYF. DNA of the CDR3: TGTGCCAGCAGCAGAGAAGATACGCAGTATTTT.

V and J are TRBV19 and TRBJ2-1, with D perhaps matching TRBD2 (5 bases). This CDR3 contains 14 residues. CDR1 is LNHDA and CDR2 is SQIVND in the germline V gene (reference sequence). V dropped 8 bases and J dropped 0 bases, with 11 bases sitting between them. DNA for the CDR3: TGTGCCAGTTCGGACTCCTACTCCTACAATGAGCAGTTCTTC. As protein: CASSDSYSYNEQFF. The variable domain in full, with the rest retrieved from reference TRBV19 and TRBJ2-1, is DGGITQSPKYLFRKEGQNVTLSCEQNLNHDAMYWYRQDPGQGLRLIYYSQIVNDFQKGDIAEGYSVSREKKESFPLTVTSAQKNPTAFYLCASSDSYSYNEQFFGPGTRLTVL.